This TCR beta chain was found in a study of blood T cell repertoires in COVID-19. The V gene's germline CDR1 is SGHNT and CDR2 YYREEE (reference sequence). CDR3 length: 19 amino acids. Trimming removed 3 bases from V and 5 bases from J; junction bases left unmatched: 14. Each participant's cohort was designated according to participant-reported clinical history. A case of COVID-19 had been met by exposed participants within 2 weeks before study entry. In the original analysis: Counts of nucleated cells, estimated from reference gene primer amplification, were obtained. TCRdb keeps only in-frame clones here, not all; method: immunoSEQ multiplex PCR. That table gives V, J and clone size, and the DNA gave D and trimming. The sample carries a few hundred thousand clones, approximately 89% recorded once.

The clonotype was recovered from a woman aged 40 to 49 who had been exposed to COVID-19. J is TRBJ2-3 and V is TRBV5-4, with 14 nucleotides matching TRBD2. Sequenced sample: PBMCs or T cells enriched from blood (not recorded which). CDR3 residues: CASSSLTSGGALLRDTQYF. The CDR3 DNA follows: TGTGCCAGCAGCTCTCTGACTAGCGGGGGGGCCCTACTAAGAGATACGCAGTATTTT.